Shown below are 18 T cell receptor beta chains from a single sample sequenced in a study of blood T cell repertoires in COVID-19. Assay used: immunoSEQ multiplex PCR; TCRdb lists only in-frame clones, some missing. The sample carries roughly 45,000 clones, about four fifths recorded once. What was sequenced was peripheral blood. The receptors here all came from a woman aged 55-69 years with acute or convalescent COVID-19.

The rearrangement uses TRBV12-3 or TRBV12-4 and TRBJ1-2; D is ambiguous. The ends were cut back, 2 bases at V and 6 bases at J, with 7 bases in the middle. The CDR3 extends over 12 amino acids. CDR3 sequence reads: CASSLPQDGYTF. The DNA for the CDR3 is TGTGCCAGCAGTTTACCCCAGGATGGCTACACCTTC.

This clone was picked up a small number of times. The chain uses TRBV6-1 and TRBJ1-3; D gene uncertain. V was cut by 3 bases and J by 0 bases, with 6 bases left in between. Germline assignment: CDR1 MNHNS and CDR2 SASEGT. The CDR3 is 14 residues long. CDR3 coding DNA: TGTGCCAGCAGTGAGGTAGCCTCTGGAAACACCATATATTTT. Protein product: CASSEVASGNTIYF.

The chain recombines TRBV19 with TRBJ1-2; TRBD1 matches at 8 bases. Germline assignment: CDR1 LNHDA and CDR2 SQIVND (reference sequence). The CDR3 covers 13 residues. The V gene end was trimmed by 5 bases and the J gene end by 7 bases; junction bases not matched to a gene: 6. CDR3 protein: CASSAWTGSGYTF. Here the CDR3 DNA reads TGTGCCAGTAGTGCCTGGACAGGGTCTGGCTACACCTTC.

J is TRBJ1-2 and V is TRBV30; D is perhaps TRBD1 (6 bases). The CDR3 loop spans 15 amino acids. Germline-derived CDR1 and CDR2 are GTSNPN and SVGIG (reference sequence). V was clipped by 5 bases and J by 8 bases, with 24 bases between them. The chain's CDR3 is CAWSRRRSQRGGYTF. The CDR3 DNA reads as TGTGCCTGGTCCCGTAGGAGATCCCAGAGGGGGGGCTACACCTTC. Together with reference TRBV30 and TRBJ1-2, the CDR3 gives the full variable domain: SQTIHQWPATLVQPVGSPLSLECTVEGTSNPNLYWYRQAAGRGLQLLFYSVGIGQISSEVPQNLSASRPQDRQFILSSKKLLLSDSGFYLCAWSRRRSQRGGYTFGSGTRLTVV.

This chain joins TRBV27 and TRBJ2-1, with 13 nucleotides matching TRBD2. The V gene's germline CDR1 is MNHEY and CDR2 SMNVEV (reference sequence). This CDR3 contains 14 residues. J lost 8 bases, V lost 5 bases, and 3 bases had no gene match. CDR3 nucleotide sequence: TGTGCCAGCAGTCGGACTAGCGGGGGATATGAGCAGTTCTTC. It encodes CASSRTSGGYEQFF.

The chain joins TRBV7-2 to TRBJ2-3, with D maybe TRBD1 (5 bases). V lost 3 bases to trimming and J lost 6 bases, with 10 bases between them. Germline V lookup: CDR1 SGHTA, CDR2 FQGNSA. The CDR3 runs to 13 residues. The CDR3 DNA follows: TGTGCCAGCAGCTTCGACAGCATGGATACGCAGTATTTT. Its translation: CASSFDSMDTQYF.

The chain has TRBV12-5 and TRBJ2-7, with TRBD2 as a possible D gene (6 bases). CDR1 and CDR2 (germline): LGHNT, FRNRAP. The CDR3 extends over 12 amino acids. With 5 bases removed from V and 6 bases from J, the gap between germline ends came to 11 bases. This chain's CDR3 is CASGPGRGEQYF. The CDR3 region has the DNA TGTGCTAGTGGTCCCGGGCGGGGCGAGCAGTACTTC.

The V call is TRBV9, the J call TRBJ2-1, with 9 bases identical to TRBD1. The CDR3 is 14 amino acids. After removal of 2 bases from V and 8 bases from J, the junction contained 5 bases not matched to a gene. Germline V CDR1 and CDR2: SGDLS, YYNGEE. CDR3 in amino acids: CASSVTGGWDEQFF. The CDR3 DNA follows: TGTGCCAGCAGCGTGACAGGGGGATGGGATGAGCAGTTCTTC.

CDR3 protein: CATSPRDRVADEQFF. As DNA, the CDR3 is TGTGCCACAAGCCCCCGGGACAGGGTAGCCGATGAGCAGTTCTTC. The rearrangement joins TRBV24-1 to TRBJ2-1, with 9 bases matching TRBD1. J was trimmed by 8 bases and V by 10 bases; bases with no gene match: 14. The CDR3 has 15 amino acids. CDR1 is KGHDR, CDR2 SFDVKD, per germline.

The gene calls are TRBV27 and TRBJ2-6; a weak D match, TRBD1 (5 bases). V lost 7 bases and J lost 0, with 13 bases in between. The CDR3 sequence is 16 residues long. In germline, CDR1 is MNHEY, CDR2 SMNVEV (reference sequence). The CDR3 region is CASMETEDSGANVLTF. In DNA form, the CDR3 reads TGTGCCAGCATGGAGACAGAAGACTCTGGGGCCAACGTCCTGACTTTC.

DNA for the CDR3: TGTGCCAGCAGCTCTCCGACAGGGGGCGATGAAAAACTGTTTTTT. It specifies CASSSPTGGDEKLFF. The rearrangement uses TRBV7-8 and TRBJ1-4; 10 nucleotides line up with TRBD1. Germline trimming cut 4 bases from V and 6 bases from J; bases unmatched to any gene: 5. Germline V gene sequence: CDR1 SGHVS, CDR2 FQNEAQ. The CDR3 covers 15 residues.

This clone turned up a few times. The CDR3 DNA is TGCGCCAGCAGCCAAGGCGGGTGGGGGAGGCCTAATGAAAAACTGTTTTTT. This gives the protein CASSQGGWGRPNEKLFF. This chain links TRBV4-3 with TRBJ1-4; TRBD1 might be the D (5 bases). Trimming pared 1 base from V and 3 bases from J, leaving 15 bases between. Germline loops: CDR1 LGHNA, CDR2 YSLEER. The CDR3 length is 17 residues.

The chain combines TRBV6-2 or TRBV6-3 with TRBJ1-5; D remains ambiguous. CDR1 and CDR2 (germline): MNHEY, SVGEGT. This CDR3 region has 15 residues. V shed 0 bases and J shed 3 bases, with 9 bases lying between them. The CDR3 protein is CASSYSNQINQPQHF. The CDR3 nucleotides are TGTGCCAGCAGTTACTCGAACCAGATCAATCAGCCCCAGCATTTT.

The chain combines TRBV7-2 with TRBJ2-1; 14 bases map to TRBD2. From germline, CDR1 is SGHTA and CDR2 FQGNSA. This CDR3 comprises 19 residues. V shed 5 bases and J 0 bases; nucleotides not matched to a gene: 9. CDR3 in DNA: TGTGCCAGCAGCACCCCGGGACTAGCGGGGGCCCTCTCCTACAATGAGCAGTTCTTC. Protein: CASSTPGLAGALSYNEQFF.

The chain combines TRBV6-2 or TRBV6-3 with TRBJ2-1, with a possible D match to TRBD2 (6 bases). The germline V gene has CDR1 MNHEY and CDR2 SVGEGT. V shed 2 bases and J shed 8 bases, with 10 bases lying between them. There are 13 residues in the CDR3. This CDR3 reads CASSYHGGHEQFF. CDR3 bases: TGTGCCAGCAGTTACCACGGGGGACATGAGCAGTTCTTC.

J is TRBJ2-3 and V is TRBV9; TRBD2 aligns across 9 bases. Per germline, CDR1 SGDLS and CDR2 YYNGEE. This CDR3 has 16 amino acids. Trimming removed 1 base from V and 0 bases from J; junction bases left unmatched: 3. CDR3 DNA sequence: TGTGCCAGCAGCGTAATTAGCGGGGGTAGCACAGATACGCAGTATTTT. Amino acids: CASSVISGGSTDTQYF.

The genes are TRBV25-1 and TRBJ2-3; TRBD1 agrees at 9 bases. This CDR3 region has 14 residues. The V gene's germline CDR1 is MGHDK and CDR2 SYGVNS. V gave up 4 bases and J gave up 3 bases; unmatched junction bases: 2. The CDR3 nucleotides are TGTGCCAGCAGTGGGACAGGGGCGACAGATACGCAGTATTTT. Its protein product is CASSGTGATDTQYF.

This clone came up a few times. The chain carries TRBV3-1 (or the pseudogene TRBV3-2) and TRBJ1-3; D unclear. This CDR3 comprises 14 residues. The V and J ends lost 0 bases and 8 bases respectively, with 11 bases between them. Germline-derived CDR1 and CDR2 are LGHDT and YNNKEL (reference sequence). The CDR3 here is CASSQDHSRHTIYF. CDR3 coding DNA: TGTGCCAGCAGCCAAGACCACAGTCGGCACACCATATATTTT.